The T cell receptor (beta chain) described here comes from a study of cytomegalovirus exposure and HLA in healthy donors. 60 Vbeta and 13 Jbeta primers were used in PCR. TCRdb keeps only in-frame clones here, not all; method: immunoSEQ multiplex PCR. The sample holds about 140,000 clones, over 60% seen once. Study conclusions and caveats: Specificity for CMV antigens was confirmed in vitro for a few of the CMV-associated chains. As a later analysis showed, a missense DCLRE1C variant was linked to trimming of TCR beta V- and J-genes. According to the study, roughly 160 TCR beta chains were cytomegalovirus-associated.

This clone was picked up a small number of times. Its antigen is not identified. The junction had 7 bases not matched to a gene; V was cut back by 9 bases and J by 7 bases. This CDR3 is built from 12 residues. CDR1 is MNHEY and CDR2 is SVGAGI in the germline V gene. Nominal health characterized the donors when sampled, though unrecorded immune exposures were likely. The TCR sequence derives from a woman between 55 and 75 years old in good health and CMV-seronegative. Sequencing used PBMCs. The V and J genes are TRBV6-5 and TRBJ2-7; 9 bases fit TRBD1. This CDR3 reads CASRDRVGEQYF. DNA for the CDR3: TGTGCCAGTCGGGACAGGGTGGGAGAGCAGTACTTC.